The present TCR beta chain was sequenced within a study of beta chain features in type 1 diabetes. Whole-study results and caveats: A moderate, significant TCRB CDR3 shortening appeared in type 1 diabetes across four CD4+ subsets.

CDR3 length equals 14 residues. V lost 6 bases and J 5 bases, leaving 16 bases between the germline ends. Germline values: CDR1 MNHEY, CDR2 SVGAGI. The sequenced template was cDNA made from the entire isolated RNA. Sequencing was performed with immunoSEQ multiplex PCR; in TCRdb, only in-frame clones are kept and a portion is missing. The table shows about 53,000 clones, with 40% to 60% occurring only once. In regard to this clone: Its antigen is undetermined.

Sequencing was done on a sample of Tregs from blood. The V gene is TRBV6-5, the J gene TRBJ1-1; D perhaps matches TRBD1 (6 bases). This sequence originates from a middle-aged woman with type 1 diabetes. The CDR3 region is CASSVIGGRTEAFF. The DNA of the CDR3 is TGTGCCAGCAGCGTGATAGGGGGACGGACTGAAGCTTTCTTT.